These T cell receptor beta chains were read from a single sample in a study of blood T cell repertoires in COVID-19. Assay: immunoSEQ multiplex PCR; the TCRdb copy retains only in-frame clones and omits some. The table shows 81,000 or so clones, with 89% occurring only once. Sequencing used peripheral blood. Every receptor here comes from a man between 65 and 85 years old with active or convalescent COVID-19. CDR3s include the opening cysteine and the closing phenylalanine or tryptophan. D genes are given only for firm matches. For some rows the clone size is stated as once, few or many, or as a class when expanded; others skip it.

cdr3_aa,cdr3_nt,cdr3_length,v_call,clone_size,j_call,d_call
CASSLNGQMNTGELFF,TGTGCCAGCTCACTCAATGGACAGATGAACACCGGGGAGCTGTTTTTT,16,TRBV18,-,TRBJ2-2,-
CASSLGTSGDEQFF,TGTGCCAGCAGCTTAGGGACTAGCGGTGATGAGCAGTTCTTC,14,TRBV7-9,-,TRBJ2-1,TRBD2
CASSVQGLGNQPQHF,TGTGCCAGTAGTGTCCAGGGGCTGGGCAATCAGCCCCAGCATTTT,15,TRBV19,once,TRBJ1-5,-
CASTPQGGIANYGYTF,TGTGCCAGCACCCCCCAGGGGGGAATAGCAAACTATGGCTACACCTTC,16,TRBV27,-,TRBJ1-2,TRBD1
CAISATDNSPLHF,TGTGCCATCAGTGCCACGGATAATTCACCCCTCCACTTT,13,TRBV10-3,once,TRBJ1-6,-
CASSPQGRDTGELFF,TGTGCCAGCAGTCCACAGGGTCGGGACACCGGGGAGCTGTTTTTT,15,TRBV6-2/TRBV6-3,few,TRBJ2-2,-
CASSLSPKVGTGAYEQYF,TGTGCCAGCAGTTTATCGCCGAAGGTTGGGACAGGGGCCTACGAGCAGTACTTC,18,TRBV27,-,TRBJ2-7,TRBD1
CASSWAGQGYTF,TGTGCCAGCAGCTGGGCAGGCCAGGGCTACACCTTC,12,TRBV13,-,TRBJ1-2,-
CASSLQGNTQYF,TGTGCCAGCAGCTTACAGGGAAATACGCAGTATTTT,12,TRBV7-9,-,TRBJ2-3,-
CASSDQGGVNTEAFF,TGTGCCAGCAGTGACCAGGGGGGCGTGAACACTGAAGCTTTCTTT,15,TRBV6-1,-,TRBJ1-1,TRBD1
CSVEILARGGYGYTF,TGCAGCGTTGAAATCCTGGCGCGGGGTGGCTATGGCTACACCTTC,15,TRBV29-1,-,TRBJ1-2,-
CATSATTGFISSGANVLTF,TGTGCCACCAGTGCCACAACAGGGTTTATCAGCTCTGGGGCCAACGTCCTGACTTTC,19,TRBV24-1,-,TRBJ2-6,-
CASSTGGKAFF,TGTGCCAGCAGCACAGGGGGCAAAGCTTTCTTT,11,TRBV6-5,-,TRBJ1-1,TRBD1
CASSVLAGGPYKSDTQYF,TGTGCCAGCAGCGTCCTAGCGGGGGGGCCTTATAAGTCAGATACGCAGTATTTT,18,TRBV9,-,TRBJ2-3,TRBD2
CASSQIRDSSNTGELFF,TGTGCCAGCAGCCAGATCCGGGACAGTTCTAACACCGGGGAGCTGTTTTTT,17,TRBV14,-,TRBJ2-2,TRBD1
CASSMGSIMNTEAFF,TGTGCCAGTAGTATGGGCAGTATCATGAACACTGAAGCTTTCTTT,15,TRBV19,-,TRBJ1-1,-
CASTLKGAGRFF,TGTGCCAGCACTTTAAAGGGGGCAGGTCGGTTCTTC,12,TRBV2,-,TRBJ2-1,TRBD1
CASSVQNDRISGNTIYF,TGTGCCAGCAGTGTCCAGAATGACAGGATCTCTGGAAACACCATATATTTT,17,TRBV6-1,-,TRBJ1-3,-
CASSFGQAYQETQYF,TGTGCCAGCAGCTTCGGACAGGCATACCAAGAGACCCAGTACTTC,15,TRBV7-8,-,TRBJ2-5,TRBD1
CASSQVLSRAGANYGYTF,TGTGCCAGCAGCCAAGTTCTCTCCAGGGCCGGAGCTAACTATGGCTACACCTTC,18,TRBV14,-,TRBJ1-2,-
CASSPSTGPDYGYTF,TGTGCCAGCAGCCCCTCTACGGGTCCAGACTATGGCTACACCTTC,15,TRBV9,-,TRBJ1-2,-
CASRSAGTGETEAFF,TGTGCCAGCAGATCTGCCGGGACAGGGGAGACTGAAGCTTTCTTT,15,TRBV7-6,-,TRBJ1-1,TRBD1
CASSPGQIYGYTF,TGTGCCAGCAGCCCCGGACAGATCTATGGCTACACCTTC,13,TRBV12-3/TRBV12-4,-,TRBJ1-2,-
CASSFRGLNSPLHF,TGTGCCAGCAGCTTCAGAGGGCTGAATTCACCCCTCCACTTT,14,TRBV9,-,TRBJ1-6,-
CASSTRGGALDGYTF,TGTGCCAGCAGTACCCGAGGGGGCGCGTTGGATGGCTACACCTTC,15,TRBV6-2/TRBV6-3,-,TRBJ1-2,TRBD1
CASSLRGPNTEAFF,TGTGCCAGCAGTCTCAGGGGACCAAACACTGAAGCTTTCTTT,14,TRBV2,-,TRBJ1-1,-
CASSFRHDTEAFF,TGTGCCAGCAGCTTCAGGCATGACACTGAAGCTTTCTTT,13,TRBV7-9,-,TRBJ1-1,-
CATAGTGGYGELFF,TGTGCCACCGCCGGGACAGGGGGGTACGGGGAGCTGTTTTTT,14,TRBV24-1,-,TRBJ2-2,TRBD1
CASSLMGGGLNEQFF,TGTGCCAGCAGCTTAATGGGGGGGGGCCTCAATGAGCAGTTCTTC,15,TRBV7-2,-,TRBJ2-1,-
CASSPDWDRNSPLHF,TGTGCCAGCAGCCCCGATTGGGACAGAAATTCACCCCTCCACTTT,15,TRBV5-4,-,TRBJ1-6,TRBD1
CASSEFNRGQPQHF,TGTGCCAGCAGTGAATTTAACAGGGGGCAGCCCCAGCATTTT,14,TRBV6-1,once,TRBJ1-5,TRBD1
CASSTTGYITYEQYF,TGTGCCAGCAGTACCACAGGGTATATCACCTACGAGCAGTACTTC,15,TRBV6-4,-,TRBJ2-7,-
CASSLEGGRETQYF,TGTGCCAGCAGCTTAGAGGGGGGGCGGGAGACCCAGTACTTC,14,TRBV9,-,TRBJ2-5,-
CASNEGTGSKKLFF,TGTGCCAGTAACGAGGGGACAGGGTCGAAAAAACTGTTTTTT,14,TRBV19,-,TRBJ1-4,TRBD1
CASTRDWGEGYTF,TGTGCCAGCACTAGGGACTGGGGTGAGGGCTACACCTTC,13,TRBV12-3/TRBV12-4,-,TRBJ1-2,-
CASSLSIGGTNEKLFF,TGTGCCAGCAGCTTGTCTATAGGGGGCACTAATGAAAAACTGTTTTTT,16,TRBV5-4,-,TRBJ1-4,TRBD1
CASSEPPQGSYEQYF,TGTGCCAGCAGTGAACCCCCACAGGGGTCCTACGAGCAGTACTTC,15,TRBV6-1,-,TRBJ2-7,TRBD1
CASSSDRSNTGELFF,TGTGCCAGCTCATCCGACAGATCGAACACCGGGGAGCTGTTTTTT,15,TRBV18,-,TRBJ2-2,-
CASSEQGAYGYTF,TGTGCCAGCAGTGAGCAGGGGGCCTATGGCTACACCTTC,13,TRBV2,-,TRBJ1-2,TRBD1
CASSLAGANEKLFF,TGTGCCAGCAGCTTGGCAGGTGCTAATGAAAAACTGTTTTTT,14,TRBV5-5,once,TRBJ1-4,-
CASSDSGLAGGAGELFF,TGTGCCAGCAGTGACTCGGGACTAGCGGGGGGCGCCGGGGAGCTGTTTTTT,17,TRBV6-4,-,TRBJ2-2,TRBD2
CASSPHGGAGQPQHF,TGTGCCAGCAGTCCCCACGGGGGGGCAGGGCAGCCCCAGCATTTT,15,TRBV28,-,TRBJ1-5,-
CASSSRTDEPWSQHF,TGTGCCAGTAGTTCCCGGACAGACGAACCTTGGTCCCAGCATTTT,15,TRBV19,once,TRBJ1-5,-
CASSPRRFSPLHF,TGTGCCAGCAGTCCTCGTCGGTTTTCACCCCTCCACTTT,13,TRBV12-3/TRBV12-4,few,TRBJ1-6,-
CASGSIDRGTNEKLFF,TGTGCTAGTGGTTCGATTGACAGGGGAACTAATGAAAAACTGTTTTTT,16,TRBV12-5,-,TRBJ1-4,TRBD1
CAISPTQGASYNEQFF,TGTGCCATCAGTCCAACACAGGGAGCCTCCTACAATGAGCAGTTCTTC,16,TRBV10-3,-,TRBJ2-1,-
CASSPRLAGGRSSYEQYF,TGTGCCAGCAGCCCTCGACTAGCGGGGGGTCGTAGCTCCTACGAGCAGTACTTC,18,TRBV7-2,once,TRBJ2-7,TRBD2
CASSQDSTRGYTF,TGTGCCAGCTCCCAAGACAGTACGCGGGGCTACACCTTC,13,TRBV18,-,TRBJ1-2,-
CASSVAGLAGGTDTQYF,TGTGCCAGCAGCGTAGCAGGACTAGCGGGTGGCACAGATACGCAGTATTTT,17,TRBV9,-,TRBJ2-3,TRBD2
CASSLAGTASGYTF,TGTGCCAGCAGCTTAGCCGGGACAGCGTCTGGCTACACCTTC,14,TRBV7-2,-,TRBJ1-2,TRBD1
CASSDPPRDRKYEQYF,TGTGCCAGCAGTGACCCCCCCCGGGACAGGAAATACGAGCAGTACTTC,16,TRBV6-1,-,TRBJ2-7,TRBD1
CASRDVGTADFGYTF,TGTGCCAGCAGGGACGTTGGGACAGCGGATTTCGGCTACACCTTC,15,TRBV2,-,TRBJ1-2,TRBD1
CAWSGGTGHWWETQYF,TGTGCCTGGAGTGGCGGGACAGGTCATTGGTGGGAGACCCAGTACTTC,16,TRBV30,-,TRBJ2-5,TRBD1
CASSQSQASQPQHF,TGTGCCAGCAGCCAATCGCAGGCAAGTCAGCCCCAGCATTTT,14,TRBV3-1/TRBV3-2,-,TRBJ1-5,-
CASSGTGTATYMNTEAFF,TGTGCCAGCAGCGGCACCGGGACAGCTACTTACATGAACACTGAAGCTTTCTTT,18,TRBV9,-,TRBJ1-1,TRBD1
CASRKQGVYEQYF,TGTGCCAGCAGAAAACAGGGAGTGTACGAGCAGTACTTC,13,TRBV27,-,TRBJ2-7,-
CASSQEATGWDQPQHF,TGTGCCAGCAGCCAAGAGGCGACCGGGTGGGATCAGCCCCAGCATTTT,16,TRBV4-2,-,TRBJ1-5,-
CASSPPVGGTEAFF,TGTGCCAGCAGCCCCCCGGTGGGGGGTACTGAAGCTTTCTTT,14,TRBV5-4,-,TRBJ1-1,-
CASSGLAGTTDTQYF,TGTGCCAGCAGCGGCCTAGCGGGGACAACAGATACGCAGTATTTT,15,TRBV3-1/TRBV3-2,-,TRBJ2-3,TRBD2